A single sample is the source of the 23 T cell receptor beta chains below, sequenced in a study of blood T cell repertoires in COVID-19. TCRdb keeps only in-frame clones here, not all; method: immunoSEQ multiplex PCR. Of 180,000 or so clones detected, roughly 83% appear once; the ten largest clones hold 5.6%. The sequenced material came from PBMCs or T cells enriched from blood (not recorded which). The receptors stem from a man aged 35-49 years with acute COVID-19.

The DNA of the CDR3 is TGCAGCGGGGGAGGGAGTTCAGAGACCCAGTACTTC. Amino acid sequence: CSGGGSSETQYF. The chain is built from TRBV29-1 and TRBJ2-5; TRBD2 matches 7 bases. Germline V lookup: CDR1 SQVTM, CDR2 ANQGSEA. The CDR3 consists of 12 residues. With V trimmed by 7 bases and J by 4 bases, 6 bases remained unmatched.

The rearrangement uses TRBV4-1 and TRBJ1-5; D not resolved. The CDR3 contains 17 residues. V gave up 4 bases and J gave up 3 bases, with 19 bases separating them. Germline values: CDR1 MGHRA, CDR2 YSYEKL. CDR3 sequence reads: CASSRTTLTGLNQPQHF. CDR3 nucleotide sequence: TGCGCCAGCAGCCGAACAACTCTGACGGGTCTCAATCAGCCCCAGCATTTT.

This chain joins TRBV9 and TRBJ1-4; a possible D gene is TRBD1 (5 bases). This CDR3 is built from 15 residues. The V gene's germline CDR1 is SGDLS and CDR2 YYNGEE. The ends were cut back, 3 bases at V and 0 bases at J, with 9 bases in the middle. CDR3 DNA: TGTGCCAGCAGCGCCCAGGGTGCAACTAATGAAAAACTGTTTTTT. Encoded protein: CASSAQGATNEKLFF.

The rearrangement joins TRBV29-1 to TRBJ2-3; maybe TRBD1 (5 bases). This CDR3 has 14 amino acids. The germline V and J ends were trimmed by 3 bases and 2 bases, with 12 bases remaining between them. Germline CDR1 is SQVTM and CDR2 is ANQGSEA. This chain's CDR3 is CSVDLTAPTDTQYF. CDR3 bases: TGCAGCGTTGACTTGACAGCCCCCACAGATACGCAGTATTTT.

The chain joins TRBV10-3 to TRBJ2-3; 7 bases match TRBD2. The CDR3 runs 13 residues. Looked up from germline, CDR1 is ENHRY and CDR2 is SYGVKD. With 10 bases clipped from V and 5 bases from J, the junction kept 9 bases outside the gene matches. CDR3 in amino acids: CATLGGSGDTQYF. Here the CDR3 DNA reads TGTGCCACATTGGGGGGGAGCGGAGATACGCAGTATTTT.

V is TRBV5-5 and J is TRBJ1-1; perhaps TRBD1 as D (6 bases). The CDR3 sequence is 16 residues long. V was cut by 1 base and J by 3 bases, with 16 bases left in between. Germline V gene data show CDR1 as SGHKS and CDR2 as YYEKEE (reference sequence). The CDR3 nucleotides read TGTGCCAGCAGCTTGAGCCACAGGGTGAGGGACACTGAAGCTTTCTTT. It codes for CASSLSHRVRDTEAFF.

The genes are TRBV10-2 and TRBJ1-1, with 7 bases aligning to TRBD1. The CDR3 runs to 14 residues. After removal of 6 bases from V and 1 base from J, the junction contained 5 bases not matched to a gene. CDR1 is WSHSY, CDR2 SAAADI, per germline. In DNA, the CDR3 is TGCGCCAGCAGACCAGGGACAGCGAACACTGAAGCTTTCTTT. Its translation is CASRPGTANTEAFF.

J is TRBJ1-3 and V is TRBV28, with TRBD1 as a possible D gene (5 bases). The CDR3 contains 15 residues. V was shortened by 0 bases and J by 0 bases, with 6 bases between the two germline ends. Germline V gene data show CDR1 as MDHEN and CDR2 as SYDVKM. The CDR3 DNA reads TGTGCCAGCAGTTTATGGGACAACTCTGGAAACACCATATATTTT. This gives the protein CASSLWDNSGNTIYF.

V gene TRBV5-4 combines with J gene TRBJ2-7; TRBD2 might be the D (6 bases). Germline values: CDR1 SGHNT, CDR2 YYREEE (reference sequence). The CDR3 contains 15 residues. V gave up 4 bases and J gave up 3 bases, with 17 bases separating them. CDR3: CASSQDGGGIYEQYF. Written as DNA, the CDR3 is TGTGCCAGCAGCCAAGACGGCGGAGGGATCTACGAGCAGTACTTC.

This sequence joins TRBV5-4 and TRBJ2-3, with D possibly being TRBD2 (5 bases). The CDR3 runs to 13 residues. CDR1 SGHNT and CDR2 YYREEE come from the germline V gene (reference sequence). V dropped 3 bases and J dropped 5 bases, with 10 bases sitting between them. The chain's CDR3 is CASSWEKGDTQYF. The CDR3 DNA reads as TGTGCCAGCAGCTGGGAGAAGGGAGATACGCAGTATTTT.

The chain carries TRBV3-1 (or the pseudogene TRBV3-2) and TRBJ1-2; 11 positions agree with TRBD1. V lost 6 bases, J lost 3 bases, and 6 bases stayed unmatched. Germline lookup yields CDR1 LGHDT and CDR2 YNNKEL (reference sequence). The CDR3 has 15 residues. CDR3 sequence reads: CASRRGQGVYYGYTF. In nucleotides, the CDR3 is TGTGCCAGCAGACGGGGACAGGGGGTATACTATGGCTACACCTTC.

The chain carries TRBV5-1 and TRBJ1-5, with D perhaps TRBD1 (6 bases). The CDR3 has 15 residues. Trimming removed 5 bases from V and 6 bases from J, with 18 bases in between. Germline V gives CDR1 SGHRS, CDR2 YFSETQ. CDR3 sequence: CASRLMAGEGQPQHF. The DNA for the CDR3 is TGCGCCAGCAGATTGATGGCAGGGGAGGGTCAGCCCCAGCATTTT.

The chain uses TRBV5-8 and TRBJ2-5, with D perhaps TRBD2 (6 bases). Germline V gives CDR1 SGHTS, CDR2 YDEGEE. V was shortened by 1 base and J by 5 bases, with 18 bases between the two germline ends. CDR3 length: 16 residues. The DNA of the CDR3 is TGTGCCAGCAGCTTGACTCGAAGGGAGGCTGACGAGACCCAGTACTTC. This gives the protein CASSLTRREADETQYF. The full variable domain, rest sourced from reference TRBV5-8 and TRBJ2-5, is EAGVTQSPTHLIKTRGQQATLRCSPISGHTSVYWYQQALGLGLQFLLWYDEGEERNRGNFPPRFSGRQFPNYSSELNVNALELEDSALYLCASSLTRREADETQYFGPGTRLLVL.

This rearrangement joins TRBV5-6 to TRBJ1-3; D is unclear. The CDR3 sequence is 15 residues long. Per the germline V gene, CDR1 is SGHDT and CDR2 is YYEEEE. V was pared by 4 bases and J by 4 bases, with 15 bases between. The CDR3: CASSTGLAGGNTIYF. The CDR3 DNA reads TGTGCCAGCAGCACCGGACTGGCGGGGGGAAACACCATATATTTT.

This clone occurred once. A read error may produce the germline difference seen at one junction end. J is TRBJ1-2 and V is TRBV7-9; no reliable D call. This CDR3 has 15 residues. Germline V CDR1 and CDR2: SEHNR, FQNEAQ (reference sequence). CDR3 nucleotide sequence: TGTGCCAGCAGCCTAGCGCCCTCAGCTAACTATGGCTACACCTTC. Translating it yields CASSLAPSANYGYTF.

The rearrangement joins TRBV19 to TRBJ2-7; a weak D match, TRBD2 (6 bases). From germline, CDR1 is LNHDA and CDR2 SQIVND (reference sequence). CDR3 length: 14 amino acids. V lost 4 bases and J lost 6, with 16 bases in between. As DNA, the CDR3 is TGTGCCAGTAGTAGGTCTAGCGCCTCAACCGAGCAGTACTTC. This encodes CASSRSSASTEQYF.

This rearrangement joins TRBV19 to TRBJ1-1; 7 bases are shared with TRBD1. The germline CDR1 and CDR2 sequences are LNHDA and SQIVND (reference sequence). The ends lost 3 bases at V and 6 bases at J; junction bases unmatched: 7. The CDR3 is 14 residues long. The CDR3: CASSMGRGRPEAFF. As DNA, the CDR3 is TGTGCCAGTAGTATGGGCAGGGGGAGGCCTGAAGCTTTCTTT.

The genes are TRBV6-4 and TRBJ2-1; 13 bases are shared with TRBD2. The V segment lost 2 bases and the J segment 7 bases; nucleotides outside the gene matches: 5. This CDR3 has 16 residues. The germline V gene has CDR1 MRHNA and CDR2 SNTAGT. CDR3 DNA sequence: TGTGCCAGCAGTGACCCTGGGACTAGCGGGGTAAATGAGCAGTTCTTC. Translation: CASSDPGTSGVNEQFF.

This chain links TRBV10-1 with TRBJ2-1; 9 bases agree with TRBD2. The CDR3 extends over 15 amino acids. With 5 bases clipped from V and 4 bases from J, the junction kept 6 bases outside the gene matches. From germline, CDR1 is WNHNN and CDR2 SYGVQD (reference sequence). The CDR3 protein is CASSFAGGPYNEQFF. For the CDR3, the DNA is TGCGCCAGCAGTTTCGCGGGAGGGCCGTACAATGAGCAGTTCTTC.

The CDR3 is CASMPGTPRSSGNTIYF. The CDR3 nucleotides read TGTGCCAGCATGCCGGGAACCCCGAGGAGCTCTGGAAACACCATATATTTT. This rearrangement joins TRBV9 to TRBJ1-3; D ambiguous. Trimming cost V 6 bases and J 0 bases, with 19 bases left between them. Germline-derived CDR1 and CDR2 are SGDLS and YYNGEE. The CDR3 is 17 residues long.

The chain couples TRBV7-9 to TRBJ1-5; TRBD1 agrees at 8 bases. CDR3 length equals 16 residues. Germline CDR1 is SEHNR and CDR2 is FQNEAQ (reference sequence). The ends lost 0 bases at V and 2 bases at J; junction bases unmatched: 3. The CDR3 region has the DNA TGTGCCAGCAGCTTAGCCCCGGGACAGGGCAATCAGCCCCAGCATTTT. Residues: CASSLAPGQGNQPQHF. Variable domain in full (rest from reference TRBV7-9 and TRBJ1-5): DTGVSQNPRHKITKRGQNVTFRCDPISEHNRLYWYRQTLGQGPEFLTYFQNEAQLEKSRLLSDRFSAERPKGSFSTLEIQRTEQGDSAMYLCASSLAPGQGNQPQHFGDGTRLSIL.

The chain is built from TRBV5-1 and TRBJ1-2, with no clear D. The CDR3 contains 15 residues. Germline assignment: CDR1 SGHRS and CDR2 YFSETQ. The V gene lost 0 bases and the J gene lost 9 bases, with 18 bases spanning the gap. CDR3 residues: CASSLEGDINGRYTF. CDR3 DNA: TGCGCCAGCAGCTTGGAGGGAGACATTAACGGGCGCTACACCTTC.

V usage is TRBV7-9 and J usage is TRBJ1-1; tentative D call: TRBD1 (5 bases). The V and J ends lost 0 bases and 3 bases respectively, with 14 bases between them. This CDR3 contains 16 residues. The germline gives CDR1 SEHNR, CDR2 FQNEAQ (reference sequence). CDR3 DNA: TGTGCCAGCAGCTTAGCGTATAAGGGGAGGGACACTGAAGCTTTCTTT. Protein: CASSLAYKGRDTEAFF.